The rows below give T cell receptor beta chains drawn from one sample of a study of T cells in Graves' hyperthyroidism and ophthalmopathy. TCRdb used MiXCR to reprocess the multiplex PCR reads, holding one entry per CDR3 protein. The repertoire holds about 640,000 distinct CDR3 sequences, with less than 25% as singletons. Sample: blood. The receptors here all came from a young man with Graves' ophthalmopathy. Both conserved end residues are part of each CDR3. Each record gives: D gene, V gene, clone size, CDR3 length, J gene, CDR3 protein, CDR3 DNA. A D gene is named only where the DNA matches it firmly. Expanded clones are given a class, and other clones once, few, many or no size at all.

D: -
V: TRBV10-3
size: -
length: 14
J: TRBJ1-3
CDR3: CAISEQGSGNTIYF
DNA: TGTGCCATCAGTGAGCAGGGCTCTGGAAACACCATATATTTT

D: -
V: TRBV3-1
size: -
length: 14
J: TRBJ1-1
CDR3: CASSLQLTNTEAFF
DNA: TGTGCCAGCAGCCTACAGCTAACGAACACTGAAGCTTTCTTT

D: TRBD2
V: TRBV11-2
size: many
length: 18
J: TRBJ2-1
CDR3: CASSSFQTTSGTYNEQFF
DNA: TGTGCCAGCAGCTCCTTCCAAACGACTAGCGGCACCTACAATGAGCAGTTCTTC

D: -
V: TRBV18
size: many
length: 13
J: TRBJ2-1
CDR3: CASSQGGGNEQFF
DNA: TGTGCCAGCTCCCAGGGGGGAGGCAATGAGCAGTTCTTC

D: -
V: TRBV4-1
size: -
length: 13
J: TRBJ1-5
CDR3: CASSQMAGQPQHF
DNA: TGCGCCAGCAGCCAGATGGCGGGGCAGCCCCAGCATTTT

D: -
V: TRBV7-9
size: -
length: 18
J: TRBJ2-7
CDR3: CASSSGDFWGRDSYEQYF
DNA: TGTGCCAGCAGCTCCGGGGATTTTTGGGGGAGAGACTCCTACGAGCAGTACTTC

D: -
V: TRBV24-1
size: few
length: 15
J: TRBJ2-7
CDR3: CATSVHTDLSYEQYF
DNA: TGTGCCACCAGTGTCCACACGGACCTCTCCTACGAGCAGTACTTC

D: -
V: TRBV3-1
size: many
length: 14
J: TRBJ2-1
CDR3: CASSHRGSYNEQFF
DNA: TGTGCCAGCAGCCACAGAGGCTCCTACAATGAGCAGTTCTTC

D: -
V: TRBV24-1
size: few
length: 14
J: TRBJ1-5
CDR3: CATSSDGLNQPQHF
DNA: TGTGCCACCTCCTCAGATGGGTTAAATCAGCCCCAGCATTTT

D: TRBD2
V: TRBV20-1
size: -
length: 16
J: TRBJ2-7
CDR3: CSASGGSGSWDYEQYF
DNA: TGCAGTGCTAGTGGGGGTAGCGGGAGTTGGGACTACGAGCAGTACTTC

D: TRBD1
V: TRBV2
size: few
length: 17
J: TRBJ1-3
CDR3: CASKPRAGTGAGNTIYF
DNA: TGTGCCTCGAAACCCCGTGCCGGGACAGGGGCTGGAAACACCATATATTTT

D: TRBD2
V: TRBV3-1
size: few
length: 16
J: TRBJ2-1
CDR3: CASSQVLRGRVGEQFF
DNA: TGTGCCAGCAGCCAAGTATTACGGGGGAGGGTCGGAGAGCAGTTCTTC

D: TRBD2
V: TRBV13
size: -
length: 14
J: TRBJ2-1
CDR3: CASSVRLAVDEQFF
DNA: TGTGCCAGCAGCGTACGACTAGCGGTGGATGAGCAGTTCTTC

D: -
V: TRBV28
size: -
length: 12
J: TRBJ2-7
CDR3: CASSRLGGEQYF
DNA: TGTGCCAGCAGTCGCTTGGGGGGCGAGCAGTACTTC

D: TRBD1
V: TRBV6-2/TRBV6-3
size: few
length: 14
J: TRBJ1-2
CDR3: CASSYYDRDNGYTF
DNA: TGTGCCAGCAGTTACTACGACAGGGACAATGGCTACACCTTC

D: -
V: TRBV30
size: many
length: 13
J: TRBJ1-5
CDR3: CAWSKGWGQPQHF
DNA: TGTGCCTGGAGTAAAGGGTGGGGGCAGCCCCAGCATTTT

D: TRBD1
V: TRBV2
size: -
length: 16
J: TRBJ1-3
CDR3: CASSEQGQVSGNTIYF
DNA: TGTGCCAGCAGTGAGCAGGGACAGGTCTCTGGAAACACCATATATTTT

D: -
V: TRBV30
size: few
length: 13
J: TRBJ2-1
CDR3: CASSQDRVQEQFF
DNA: TGTGCCAGCAGCCAAGATAGAGTGCAAGAGCAGTTCTTC

D: -
V: TRBV18
size: many
length: 15
J: TRBJ1-1
CDR3: CASSPVWGTNTEAFF
DNA: TGTGCCAGCTCACCAGTGTGGGGAACGAACACTGAAGCTTTCTTT

D: TRBD2
V: TRBV29-1
size: few
length: 14
J: TRBJ2-3
CDR3: CSVPPSGPTDTQYF
DNA: TGCAGCGTCCCCCCTAGCGGACCCACAGATACGCAGTATTTT

D: -
V: TRBV29-1
size: few
length: 12
J: TRBJ1-1
CDR3: CSVEGGFTEAFF
DNA: TGCAGCGTTGAGGGAGGGTTTACTGAAGCTTTCTTT

D: -
V: TRBV2
size: few
length: 12
J: TRBJ2-7
CDR3: CASRTASYEQYF
DNA: TGTGCCAGCCGGACAGCCTCCTACGAGCAGTACTTC

D: -
V: TRBV20-1
size: -
length: 17
J: TRBJ2-1
CDR3: CSATGGGPSDSYNEQFF
DNA: TGCAGTGCTACGGGGGGCGGTCCTAGCGACTCCTACAATGAGCAGTTCTTC